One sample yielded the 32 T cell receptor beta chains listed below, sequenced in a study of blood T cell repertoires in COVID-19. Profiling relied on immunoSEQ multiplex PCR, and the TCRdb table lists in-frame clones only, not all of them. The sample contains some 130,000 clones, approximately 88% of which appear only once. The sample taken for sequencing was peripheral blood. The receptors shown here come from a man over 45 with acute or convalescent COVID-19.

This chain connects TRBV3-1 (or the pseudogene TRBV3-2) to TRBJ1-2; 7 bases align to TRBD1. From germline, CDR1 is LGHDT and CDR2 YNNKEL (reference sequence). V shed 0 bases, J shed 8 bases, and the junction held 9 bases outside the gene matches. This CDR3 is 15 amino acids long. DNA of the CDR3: TGTGCCAGCAGCCAAGATTGGGCAGGGGGAAGGGGCTACACCTTC. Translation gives CASSQDWAGGRGYTF.

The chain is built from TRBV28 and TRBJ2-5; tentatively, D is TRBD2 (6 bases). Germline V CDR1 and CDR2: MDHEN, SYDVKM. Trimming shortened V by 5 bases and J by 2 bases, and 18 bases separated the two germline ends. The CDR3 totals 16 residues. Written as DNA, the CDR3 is TGTGCCAGCAGTGCCGGGGATCGGGGGATTCAAGAGACCCAGTACTTC. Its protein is CASSAGDRGIQETQYF. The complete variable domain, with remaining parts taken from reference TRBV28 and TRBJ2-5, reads DVKVTQSSRYLVKRTGEKVFLECVQDMDHENMFWYRQDPGLGLRLIYFSYDVKMKEKGDIPEGYSVSREKKERFSLILESASTNQTSMYLCASSAGDRGIQETQYFGPGTRLLVL.

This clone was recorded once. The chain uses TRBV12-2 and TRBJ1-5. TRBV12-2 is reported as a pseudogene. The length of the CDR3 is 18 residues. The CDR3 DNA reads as TGTGCAAGTCGCTTAGCCTTTAAGAGGTTAGGCAGCAATCAGCCCCAGCATTTT. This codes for CASRLAFKRLGSNQPQHF.

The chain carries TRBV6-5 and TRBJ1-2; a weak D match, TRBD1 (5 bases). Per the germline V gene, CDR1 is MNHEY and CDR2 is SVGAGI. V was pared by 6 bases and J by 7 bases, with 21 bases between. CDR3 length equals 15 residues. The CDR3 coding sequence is TGTGCCAGCAGCTTTACAGGCTGGGGGGTCGGTGGCTACACCTTC. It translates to CASSFTGWGVGGYTF.

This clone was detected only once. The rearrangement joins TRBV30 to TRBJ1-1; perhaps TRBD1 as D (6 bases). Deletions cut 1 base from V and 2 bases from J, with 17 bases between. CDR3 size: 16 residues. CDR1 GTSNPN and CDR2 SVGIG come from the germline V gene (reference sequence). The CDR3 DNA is TGTGCCTGGAGTGAGGGGGTAGGGGTGGTTAACACTGAAGCTTTCTTT. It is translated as CAWSEGVGVVNTEAFF.

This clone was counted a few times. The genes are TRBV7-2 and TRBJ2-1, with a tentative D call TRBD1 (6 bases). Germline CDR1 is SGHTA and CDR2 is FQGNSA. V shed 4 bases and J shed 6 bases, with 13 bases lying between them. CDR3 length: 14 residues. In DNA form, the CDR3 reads TGTGCCAGCAGCTCTCCTCAGGGGAGCAATGAGCAGTTCTTC. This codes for CASSSPQGSNEQFF.

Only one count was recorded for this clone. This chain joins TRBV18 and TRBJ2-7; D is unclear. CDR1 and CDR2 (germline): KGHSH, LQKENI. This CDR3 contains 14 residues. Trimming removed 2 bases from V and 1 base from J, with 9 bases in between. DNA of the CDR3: TGTGCCAGCTCACCATTCACCAGGTCCTACGAGCAGTACTTC. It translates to CASSPFTRSYEQYF.

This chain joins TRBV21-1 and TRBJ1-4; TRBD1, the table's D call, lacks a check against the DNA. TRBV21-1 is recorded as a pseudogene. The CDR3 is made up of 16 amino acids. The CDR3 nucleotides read TGTGCCAGCAGCAATCGCCCCGGGACAGGTAATGAAAAACTGTTTTTT. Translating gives CASSNRPGTGNEKLFF.

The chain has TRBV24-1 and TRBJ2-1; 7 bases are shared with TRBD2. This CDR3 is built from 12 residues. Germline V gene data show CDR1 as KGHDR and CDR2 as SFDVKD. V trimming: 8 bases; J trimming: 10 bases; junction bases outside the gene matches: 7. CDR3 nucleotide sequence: TGTGCCACCAAGAGTGTGGGAGGGGAGCAGTTCTTC. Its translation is CATKSVGGEQFF.

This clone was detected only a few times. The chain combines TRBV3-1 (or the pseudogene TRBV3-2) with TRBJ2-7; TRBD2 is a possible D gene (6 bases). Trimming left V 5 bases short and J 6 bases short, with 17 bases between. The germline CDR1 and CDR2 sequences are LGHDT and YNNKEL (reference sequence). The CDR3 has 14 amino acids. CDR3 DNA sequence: TGTGCCAGCAGCTATGGGTGGACTACGGGCGAGCAGTACTTC. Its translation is CASSYGWTTGEQYF.

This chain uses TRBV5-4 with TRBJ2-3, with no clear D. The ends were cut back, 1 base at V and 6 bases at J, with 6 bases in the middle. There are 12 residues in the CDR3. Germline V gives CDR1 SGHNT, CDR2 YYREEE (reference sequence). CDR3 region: CASSLSRDTQYF. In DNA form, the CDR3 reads TGTGCCAGCAGCTTGTCTAGGGATACGCAGTATTTT.

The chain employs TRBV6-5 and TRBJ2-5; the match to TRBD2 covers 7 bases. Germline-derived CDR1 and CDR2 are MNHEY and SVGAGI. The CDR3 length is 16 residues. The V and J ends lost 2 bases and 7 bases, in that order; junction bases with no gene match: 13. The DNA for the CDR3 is TGTGCCAGCAGTTACCTCCCGGCTGGTTGGGGGGGGACCCAGTACTTC. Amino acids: CASSYLPAGWGGTQYF.

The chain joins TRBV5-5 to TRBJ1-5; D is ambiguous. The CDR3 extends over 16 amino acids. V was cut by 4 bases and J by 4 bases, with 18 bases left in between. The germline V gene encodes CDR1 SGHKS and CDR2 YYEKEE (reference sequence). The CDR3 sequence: CASSASGSALNQPQHF. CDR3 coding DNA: TGTGCCAGCAGCGCGTCCGGGAGCGCCTTGAATCAGCCCCAGCATTTT.

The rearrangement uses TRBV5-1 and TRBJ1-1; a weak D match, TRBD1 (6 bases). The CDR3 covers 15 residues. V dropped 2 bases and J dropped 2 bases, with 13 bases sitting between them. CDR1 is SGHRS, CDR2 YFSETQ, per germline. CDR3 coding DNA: TGCGCCAGCAGCTTCCTAAGACAGGCAAACACTGAAGCTTTCTTT. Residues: CASSFLRQANTEAFF.

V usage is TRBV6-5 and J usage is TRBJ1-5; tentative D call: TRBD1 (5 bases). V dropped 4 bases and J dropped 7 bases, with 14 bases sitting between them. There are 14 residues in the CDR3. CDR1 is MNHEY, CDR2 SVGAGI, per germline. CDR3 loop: CASSFTRVYQPQHF. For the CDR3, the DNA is TGTGCCAGCAGTTTCACCAGGGTATACCAGCCCCAGCATTTT.

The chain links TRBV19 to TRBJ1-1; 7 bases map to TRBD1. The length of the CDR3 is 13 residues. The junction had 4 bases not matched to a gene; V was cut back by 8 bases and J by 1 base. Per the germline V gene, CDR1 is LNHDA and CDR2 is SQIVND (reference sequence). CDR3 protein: CASSDRANTEAFF. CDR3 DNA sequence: TGTGCCAGTTCCGACAGGGCGAACACTGAAGCTTTCTTT. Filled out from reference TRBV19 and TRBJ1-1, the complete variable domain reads DGGITQSPKYLFRKEGQNVTLSCEQNLNHDAMYWYRQDPGQGLRLIYYSQIVNDFQKGDIAEGYSVSREKKESFPLTVTSAQKNPTAFYLCASSDRANTEAFFGQGTRLTVV.

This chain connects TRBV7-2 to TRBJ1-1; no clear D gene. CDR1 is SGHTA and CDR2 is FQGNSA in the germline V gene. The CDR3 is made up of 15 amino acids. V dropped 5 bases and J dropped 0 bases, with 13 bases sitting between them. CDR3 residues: CASSPPPRMNTEAFF. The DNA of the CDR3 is TGTGCCAGCAGCCCCCCCCCGAGGATGAACACTGAAGCTTTCTTT. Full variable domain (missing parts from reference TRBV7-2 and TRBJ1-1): GAGVSQSPSNKVTEKGKDVELRCDPISGHTALYWYRQSLGQGLEFLIYFQGNSAPDKSGLPSDRFSAERTGGSVSTLTIQRTQQEDSAVYLCASSPPPRMNTEAFFGQGTRLTVV.

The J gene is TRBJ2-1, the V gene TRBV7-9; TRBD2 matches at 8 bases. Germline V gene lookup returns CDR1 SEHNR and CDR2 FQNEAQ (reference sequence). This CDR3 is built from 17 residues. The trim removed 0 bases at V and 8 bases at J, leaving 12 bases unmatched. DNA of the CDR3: TGTGCCAGCAGCTTAGCAATCGGGACTAGGACACCCCATGAGCAGTTCTTC. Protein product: CASSLAIGTRTPHEQFF.

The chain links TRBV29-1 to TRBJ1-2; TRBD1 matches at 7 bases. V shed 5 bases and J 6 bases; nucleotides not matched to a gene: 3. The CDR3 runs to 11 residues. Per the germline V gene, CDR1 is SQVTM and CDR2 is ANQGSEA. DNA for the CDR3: TGCAGCGTTTTACAGGGGAATGGCTACACCTTC. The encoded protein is CSVLQGNGYTF.

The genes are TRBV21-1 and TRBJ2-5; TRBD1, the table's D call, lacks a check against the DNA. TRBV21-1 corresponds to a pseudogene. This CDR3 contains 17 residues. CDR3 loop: CASSRRQIRGREKTQYF. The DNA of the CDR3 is TGTGCCAGCAGCAGAAGACAGATAAGGGGGAGAGAGAAGACCCAGTACTTC.

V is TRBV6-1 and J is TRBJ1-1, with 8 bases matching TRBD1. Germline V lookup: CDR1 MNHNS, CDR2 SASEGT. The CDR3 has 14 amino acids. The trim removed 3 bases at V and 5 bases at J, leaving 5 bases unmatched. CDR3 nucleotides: TGTGCCAGCAGTGATGACAGGGGAACGACTGAAGCTTTCTTT. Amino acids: CASSDDRGTTEAFF.

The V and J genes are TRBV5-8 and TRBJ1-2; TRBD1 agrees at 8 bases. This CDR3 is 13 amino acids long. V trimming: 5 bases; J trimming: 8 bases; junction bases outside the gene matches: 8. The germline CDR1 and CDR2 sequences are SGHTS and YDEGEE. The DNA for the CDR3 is TGTGCCAGCAGTATAAGGCGGGACAGGGGCTACACCTTC. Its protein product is CASSIRRDRGYTF.

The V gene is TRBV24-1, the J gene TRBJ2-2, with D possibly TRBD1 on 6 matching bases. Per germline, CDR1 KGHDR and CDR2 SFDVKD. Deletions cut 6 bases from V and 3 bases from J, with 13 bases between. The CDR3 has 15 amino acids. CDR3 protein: CATSSKGQYTGELFF. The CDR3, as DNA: TGTGCCACCAGTAGCAAAGGACAGTACACCGGGGAGCTGTTTTTT.

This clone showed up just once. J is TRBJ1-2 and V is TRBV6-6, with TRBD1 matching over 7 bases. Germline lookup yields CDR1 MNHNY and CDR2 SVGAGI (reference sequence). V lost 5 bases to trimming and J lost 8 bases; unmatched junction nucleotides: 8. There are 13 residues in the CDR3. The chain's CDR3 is CASSQGTAGGYTF. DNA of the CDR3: TGTGCCAGCAGTCAAGGGACAGCCGGGGGCTACACCTTC.

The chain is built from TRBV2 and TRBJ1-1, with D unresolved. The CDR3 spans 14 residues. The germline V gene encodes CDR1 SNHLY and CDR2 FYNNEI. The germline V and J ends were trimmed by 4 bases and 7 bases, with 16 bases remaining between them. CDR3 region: CASSGLRSTGEAFF. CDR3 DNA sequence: TGTGCCAGCAGTGGATTGCGTAGCACCGGTGAAGCTTTCTTT. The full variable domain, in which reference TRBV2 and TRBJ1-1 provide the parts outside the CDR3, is EPEVTQTPSHQVTQMGQEVILRCVPISNHLYFYWYRQILGQKVEFLVSFYNNEISEKSEIFDDQFSVERPDGSNFTLKIRSTKLEDSAMYFCASSGLRSTGEAFFGQGTRLTVV.

CDR3 sequence (DNA): TGTGCCTGGAGTGAGGAGGCAGTTAACTATGGCTACACCTTC. This translates into CAWSEEAVNYGYTF. The chain employs TRBV30 and TRBJ1-2; D uncertain. This CDR3 has 14 amino acids. Looked up from germline, CDR1 is GTSNPN and CDR2 is SVGIG (reference sequence). V was trimmed by 1 base and J by 1 base, leaving 10 bases between them.

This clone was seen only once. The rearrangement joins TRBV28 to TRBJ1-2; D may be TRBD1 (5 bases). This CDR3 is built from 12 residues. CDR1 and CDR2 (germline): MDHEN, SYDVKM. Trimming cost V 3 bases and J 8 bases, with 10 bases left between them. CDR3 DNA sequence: TGTGCCAGCAGTTTGGCGGGGGTAGGCTACACCTTC. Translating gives CASSLAGVGYTF.

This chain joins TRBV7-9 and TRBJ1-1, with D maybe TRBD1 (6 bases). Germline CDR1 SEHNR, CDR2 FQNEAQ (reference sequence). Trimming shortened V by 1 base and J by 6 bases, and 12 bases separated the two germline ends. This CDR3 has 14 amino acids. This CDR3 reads CASSLEGVWAEAFF. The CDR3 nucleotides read TGTGCCAGCAGCTTAGAGGGGGTGTGGGCTGAAGCTTTCTTT.

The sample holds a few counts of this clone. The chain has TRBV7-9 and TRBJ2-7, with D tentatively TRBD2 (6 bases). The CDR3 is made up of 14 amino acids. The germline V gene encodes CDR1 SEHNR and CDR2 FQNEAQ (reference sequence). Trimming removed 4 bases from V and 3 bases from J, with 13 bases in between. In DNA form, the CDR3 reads TGTGCCAGCAGCTCGGGACTGCTGGGCTACGAGCAGTACTTC. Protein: CASSSGLLGYEQYF.

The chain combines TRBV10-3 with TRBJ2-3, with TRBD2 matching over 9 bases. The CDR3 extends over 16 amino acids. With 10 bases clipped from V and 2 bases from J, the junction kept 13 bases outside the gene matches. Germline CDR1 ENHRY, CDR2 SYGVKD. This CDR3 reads CATQAGGSVLTDTQYF. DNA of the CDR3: TGTGCCACCCAAGCGGGAGGTTCGGTCCTCACAGATACGCAGTATTTT.

The chain's CDR3 is CASSPSGVNQPQHF. The CDR3 DNA reads TGTGCCAGCTCACCATCAGGGGTGAATCAGCCCCAGCATTTT. This chain joins TRBV18 and TRBJ1-5; possibly TRBD1 for D (6 bases). Germline CDR1 KGHSH, CDR2 LQKENI. The CDR3 sequence is 14 residues long. V gave up 2 bases and J gave up 4 bases, with 9 bases separating them.

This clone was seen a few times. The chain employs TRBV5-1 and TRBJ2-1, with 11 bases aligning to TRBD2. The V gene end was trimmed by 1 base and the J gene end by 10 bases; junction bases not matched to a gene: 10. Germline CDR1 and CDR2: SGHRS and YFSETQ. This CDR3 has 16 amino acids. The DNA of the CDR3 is TGCGCCAGCAGCTTGAGGACTAGCGGGTCCACAAGCGAGCAGTTCTTC. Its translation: CASSLRTSGSTSEQFF.